This passage covers 15 T cell receptor beta chains from one sample sequenced in a study of blood T cell repertoires in COVID-19. Sequenced by immunoSEQ multiplex PCR; TCRdb stores in-frame clones only, minus some. Altogether 400,000 or so clones are present, 70% to 90% being singletons, with the ten largest covering 0.7% to 0.85%. Input material: peripheral blood. The receptor source for this set is a man younger than 35 with COVID-19, enrolled during active disease.

The chain combines TRBV13 with TRBJ1-1, with D possibly being TRBD1 (5 bases). CDR1 is PRHDT and CDR2 is FYEKMQ in the germline V gene (reference sequence). The CDR3 has 15 residues. V lost 2 bases to trimming and J lost 2 bases, with 12 bases between them. CDR3 DNA: TGTGCCAGCAGCTTAACAGACAGTATTAACACTGAAGCTTTCTTT. It specifies CASSLTDSINTEAFF.

V and J are TRBV27 and TRBJ2-7; TRBD1 might be the D (5 bases). There are 16 residues in the CDR3. V gave up 5 bases and J gave up 3 bases, with 20 bases separating them. Germline V gene sequence: CDR1 MNHEY, CDR2 SMNVEV (reference sequence). The CDR3 sequence: CASSPTAGSKGYEQYF. CDR3 bases: TGTGCCAGCAGTCCCACCGCAGGGTCCAAAGGCTACGAGCAGTACTTC.

This clone was seen only a few times. The rearrangement links TRBV5-4 to TRBJ2-7, with 8 bases identical to TRBD2. V lost 3 bases to trimming and J lost 5 bases; unmatched junction nucleotides: 4. Per the germline V gene, CDR1 is SGHNT and CDR2 is YYREEE (reference sequence). The CDR3 runs 13 residues. CDR3 coding DNA: TGTGCCAGCAGCTCTCCGACTAGCGACGAGCAGTACTTC. This encodes CASSSPTSDEQYF.

This clone was recorded only once. Possible read error: a much larger clone is one base away. The chain uses TRBV3-1 (or the pseudogene TRBV3-2) and TRBJ2-7, with 7 bases aligning to TRBD1. CDR3 size: 16 residues. From germline, CDR1 is LGHDT and CDR2 YNNKEL (reference sequence). Written as DNA, the CDR3 is TGTGTCAGCAGCCCTGAACCAGGGGGAAATGTCCACGAGCAGTACTTC. Translated, it gives CVSSPEPGGNVHEQYF.

The sample holds a few counts of this clone. The gene calls are TRBV7-9 and TRBJ2-7; 7 nucleotides match TRBD1. Unmatched junction bases numbered 6, after V lost 5 bases and J lost 2 bases. CDR3 length: 14 amino acids. Germline CDR1 and CDR2: SEHNR and FQNEAQ (reference sequence). Here the CDR3 reads CASSIQGVTYEQYF. CDR3 sequence (DNA): TGTGCCAGCAGCATCCAGGGGGTGACCTACGAGCAGTACTTC.

This clone was seen only once. The V and J genes are TRBV19 and TRBJ1-3; D might be TRBD1 (6 bases). Germline V lookup: CDR1 LNHDA, CDR2 SQIVND (reference sequence). V lost 5 bases, J lost 8 bases, and 16 bases lay in between. The CDR3 length is 14 residues. The chain's CDR3 is CASSVSNRVYTIYF. The CDR3 coding sequence is TGTGCCAGTAGTGTCTCAAACAGGGTGTACACCATATATTTT.

V and J are TRBV7-9 and TRBJ1-4, with TRBD1 as a possible D gene (6 bases). V lost 5 bases to trimming and J lost 2 bases, with 15 bases between them. Germline assignment: CDR1 SEHNR and CDR2 FQNEAQ (reference sequence). This CDR3 has 16 residues. The CDR3 protein is CASSPTQGPTNEKLFF. The CDR3 DNA sequence: TGTGCCAGCAGCCCAACACAGGGCCCGACTAATGAAAAACTGTTTTTT.

The gene calls are TRBV10-2 and TRBJ2-3; D is possibly TRBD2 (7 bases). Germline CDR1 and CDR2: WSHSY and SAAADI. The CDR3 loop spans 15 amino acids. Trimming took 3 bases from V and 1 from J, leaving 11 bases between them. The DNA for the CDR3 is TGCGCCAGCAGTGATGGGGGGGCCGGCACAGATACGCAGTATTTT. Protein: CASSDGGAGTDTQYF.

The chain has TRBV12-5 and TRBJ1-5; 9 bases fit TRBD1. With V trimmed by 2 bases and J by 7 bases, 6 bases remained unmatched. The germline V gene has CDR1 LGHNT and CDR2 FRNRAP. The CDR3 runs 15 residues. The CDR3 bases are TGTGCTAGTGGTTTGTCGACAGGGGGTGGACAGCCCCAGCATTTT. This sequence encodes CASGLSTGGGQPQHF.

The V call is TRBV19, the J call TRBJ1-2; TRBD1 might be the D (6 bases). Germline V lookup: CDR1 LNHDA, CDR2 SQIVND (reference sequence). The CDR3 sequence is 13 residues long. The V and J ends lost 7 bases and 4 bases respectively, with 13 bases between them. CDR3 bases: TGTGCCAGTACCCCGGACAGAGTCTATGGCTACACCTTC. Translated, it gives CASTPDRVYGYTF. The whole variable domain, remainder taken from reference TRBV19 and TRBJ1-2, is DGGITQSPKYLFRKEGQNVTLSCEQNLNHDAMYWYRQDPGQGLRLIYYSQIVNDFQKGDIAEGYSVSREKKESFPLTVTSAQKNPTAFYLCASTPDRVYGYTFGSGTRLTVV.

The gene calls are TRBV12-5 and TRBJ2-1, with D maybe TRBD1 (6 bases). The germline V gene has CDR1 LGHNT and CDR2 FRNRAP. Trimming removed 6 bases from V and 13 bases from J, with 19 bases in between. The CDR3 totals 13 residues. In DNA, the CDR3 is TGTGCTAGTGGGTCCGTCGCAGGGGAAGATCAGTTCTTC. It encodes CASGSVAGEDQFF.

This chain joins TRBV13 and TRBJ2-3, with D maybe TRBD2 (5 bases). The CDR3 covers 15 residues. V lost 5 bases to trimming and J lost 3 bases, with 15 bases between them. Germline CDR1 and CDR2: PRHDT and FYEKMQ (reference sequence). The CDR3 sequence: CASSRRTGTTDTQYF. Here the CDR3 DNA reads TGTGCCAGCAGCCGGAGGACGGGAACGACAGATACGCAGTATTTT.

The chain carries TRBV7-9 and TRBJ1-5; possible D gene TRBD1, 6 bases. CDR3 length: 16 amino acids. The V gene lost 1 base and the J gene lost 2 bases, with 12 bases spanning the gap. Germline CDR1 reads SEHNR; CDR2 reads FQNEAQ (reference sequence). The CDR3 DNA reads TGTGCCAGCAGCTTAGTAGGGGGGGGGCGCAATCAGCCCCAGCATTTT. Its translation: CASSLVGGGRNQPQHF.

V and J are TRBV2 and TRBJ2-5; TRBD1 agrees at 8 bases. This CDR3 has 15 amino acids. V shed 6 bases and J 0 bases; nucleotides not matched to a gene: 6. CDR1 and CDR2 (germline): SNHLY, FYNNEI. The CDR3 reads CASRGDRSYQETQYF. For the CDR3, the DNA is TGTGCCAGCAGGGGGGACAGGAGTTACCAAGAGACCCAGTACTTC.

V is TRBV28 and J is TRBJ2-1, with 9 bases lining up with TRBD1. The germline gives CDR1 MDHEN, CDR2 SYDVKM. V lost 5 bases and J lost 5; bases outside the gene matches: 10. The CDR3 runs 16 residues. This CDR3 reads CASSPTLGQGNNEQFF. Written as DNA, the CDR3 is TGTGCCAGCAGTCCAACCCTGGGACAGGGCAACAATGAGCAGTTCTTC.